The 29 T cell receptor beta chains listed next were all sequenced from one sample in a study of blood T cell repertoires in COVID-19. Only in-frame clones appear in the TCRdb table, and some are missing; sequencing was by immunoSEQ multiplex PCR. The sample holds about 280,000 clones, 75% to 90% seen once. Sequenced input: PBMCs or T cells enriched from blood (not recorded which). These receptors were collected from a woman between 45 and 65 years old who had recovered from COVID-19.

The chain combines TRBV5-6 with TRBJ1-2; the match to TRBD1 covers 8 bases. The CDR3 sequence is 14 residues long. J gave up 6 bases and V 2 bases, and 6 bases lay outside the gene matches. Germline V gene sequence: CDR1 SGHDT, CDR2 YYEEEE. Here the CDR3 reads CASSLDRGKDGYTF. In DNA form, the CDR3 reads TGTGCCAGCAGCTTAGACAGGGGTAAAGATGGCTACACCTTC.

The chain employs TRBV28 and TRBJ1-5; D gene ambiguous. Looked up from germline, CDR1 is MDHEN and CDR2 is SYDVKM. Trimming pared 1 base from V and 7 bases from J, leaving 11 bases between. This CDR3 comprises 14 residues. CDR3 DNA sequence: TGTGCCAGCAGTTTATTAAGGCAGGCACAGCCCCAGCATTTT. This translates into CASSLLRQAQPQHF.

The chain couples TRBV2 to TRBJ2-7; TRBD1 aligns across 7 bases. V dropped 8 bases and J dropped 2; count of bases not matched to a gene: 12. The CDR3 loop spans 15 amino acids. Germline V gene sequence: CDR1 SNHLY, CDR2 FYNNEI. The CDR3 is CASAFQGTDTYEQYF. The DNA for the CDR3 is TGTGCCAGCGCTTTCCAGGGGACAGATACCTACGAGCAGTACTTC.

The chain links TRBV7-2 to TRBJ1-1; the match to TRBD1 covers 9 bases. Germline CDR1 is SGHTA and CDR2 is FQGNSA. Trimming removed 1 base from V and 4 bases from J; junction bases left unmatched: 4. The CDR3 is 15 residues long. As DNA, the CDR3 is TGTGCCAGCAGCTTAGTGGGACAGGGTACCACTGAAGCTTTCTTT. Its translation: CASSLVGQGTTEAFF.

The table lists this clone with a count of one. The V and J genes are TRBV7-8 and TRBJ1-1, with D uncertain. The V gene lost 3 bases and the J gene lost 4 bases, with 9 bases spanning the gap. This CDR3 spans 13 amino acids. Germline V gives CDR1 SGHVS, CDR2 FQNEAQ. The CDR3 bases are TGTGCCAGCAGCTTCCGCGTATCCACTGAAGCTTTCTTT. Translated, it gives CASSFRVSTEAFF.

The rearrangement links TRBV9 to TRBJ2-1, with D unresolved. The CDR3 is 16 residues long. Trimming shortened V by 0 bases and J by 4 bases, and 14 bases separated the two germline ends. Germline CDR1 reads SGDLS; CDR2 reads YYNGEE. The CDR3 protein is CASSVGSPPRYNEQFF. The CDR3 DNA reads TGTGCCAGCAGCGTAGGGTCTCCGCCCCGGTACAATGAGCAGTTCTTC.

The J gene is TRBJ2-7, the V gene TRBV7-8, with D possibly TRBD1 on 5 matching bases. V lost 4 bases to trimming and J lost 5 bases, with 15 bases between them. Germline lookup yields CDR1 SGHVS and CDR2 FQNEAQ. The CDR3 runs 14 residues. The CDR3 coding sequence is TGTGCCAGCAGCTCACAGGCCTCCACGGACGAGCAGTACTTC. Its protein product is CASSSQASTDEQYF.

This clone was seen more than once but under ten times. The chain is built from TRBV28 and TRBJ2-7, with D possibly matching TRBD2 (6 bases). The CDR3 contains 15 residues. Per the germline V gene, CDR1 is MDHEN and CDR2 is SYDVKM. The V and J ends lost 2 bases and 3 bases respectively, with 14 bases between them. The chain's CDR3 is CASSLAGGYLYEQYF. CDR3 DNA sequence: TGTGCCAGCAGTTTAGCAGGAGGGTACCTCTACGAGCAGTACTTC.

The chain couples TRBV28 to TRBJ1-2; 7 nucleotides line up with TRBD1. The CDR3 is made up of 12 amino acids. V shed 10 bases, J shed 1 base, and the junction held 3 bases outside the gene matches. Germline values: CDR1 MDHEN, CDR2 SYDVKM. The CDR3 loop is CATGDSNYGYTF. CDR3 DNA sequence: TGTGCCACCGGGGACAGTAACTATGGCTACACCTTC.

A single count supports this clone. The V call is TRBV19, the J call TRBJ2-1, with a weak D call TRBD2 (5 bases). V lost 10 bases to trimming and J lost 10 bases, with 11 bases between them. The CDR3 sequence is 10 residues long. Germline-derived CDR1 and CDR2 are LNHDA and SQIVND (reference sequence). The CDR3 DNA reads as TGTGCCACCGGGGTCAAGGAGCAGTTCTTC. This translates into CATGVKEQFF. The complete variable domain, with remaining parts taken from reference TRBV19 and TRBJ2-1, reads DGGITQSPKYLFRKEGQNVTLSCEQNLNHDAMYWYRQDPGQGLRLIYYSQIVNDFQKGDIAEGYSVSREKKESFPLTVTSAQKNPTAFYLCATGVKEQFFGPGTRLTVL.

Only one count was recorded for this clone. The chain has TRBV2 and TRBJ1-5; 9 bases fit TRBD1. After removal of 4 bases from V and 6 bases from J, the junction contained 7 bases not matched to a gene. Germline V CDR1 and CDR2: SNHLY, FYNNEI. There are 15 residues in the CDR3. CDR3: CASSAGQGGGQPQHF. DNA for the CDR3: TGTGCCAGCAGTGCGGGACAGGGAGGGGGTCAGCCCCAGCATTTT.

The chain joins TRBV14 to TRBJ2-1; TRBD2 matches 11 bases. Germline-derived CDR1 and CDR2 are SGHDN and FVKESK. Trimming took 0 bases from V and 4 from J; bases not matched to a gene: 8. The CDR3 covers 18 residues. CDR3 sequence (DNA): TGTGCCAGCAGCCAAGAGCGATTAGGACTAGCGGGTTACAATGAGCAGTTCTTC. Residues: CASSQERLGLAGYNEQFF.

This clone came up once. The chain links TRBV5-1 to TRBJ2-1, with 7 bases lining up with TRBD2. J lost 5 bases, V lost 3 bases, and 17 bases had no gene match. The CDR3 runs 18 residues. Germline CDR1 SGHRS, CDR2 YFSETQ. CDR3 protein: CASSSGLVRKDENNEQFF. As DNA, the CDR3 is TGCGCCAGCAGCTCTGGACTAGTTAGAAAGGACGAAAACAATGAGCAGTTCTTC.

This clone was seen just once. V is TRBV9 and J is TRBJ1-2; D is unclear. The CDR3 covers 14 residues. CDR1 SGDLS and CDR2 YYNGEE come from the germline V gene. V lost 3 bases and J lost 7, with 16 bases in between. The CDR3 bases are TGTGCCAGCAGCGGGGCGGGAATTAATGCTGGCTACACCTTC. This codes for CASSGAGINAGYTF.

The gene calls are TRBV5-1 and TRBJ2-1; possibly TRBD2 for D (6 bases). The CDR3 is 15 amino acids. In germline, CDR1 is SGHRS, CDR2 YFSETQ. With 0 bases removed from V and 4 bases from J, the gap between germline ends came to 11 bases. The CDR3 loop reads CASSLEPGLYNEQFF. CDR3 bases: TGCGCCAGCAGCTTGGAGCCGGGACTTTACAATGAGCAGTTCTTC.

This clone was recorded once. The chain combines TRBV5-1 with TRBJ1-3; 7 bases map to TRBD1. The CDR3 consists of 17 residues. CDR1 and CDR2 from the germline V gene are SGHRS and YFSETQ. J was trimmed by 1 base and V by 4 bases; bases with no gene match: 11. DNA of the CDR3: TGCGCCAGCAGCCGTGGACAGGCCTCGCAGTCTGGAAACACCATATATTTT. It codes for CASSRGQASQSGNTIYF.

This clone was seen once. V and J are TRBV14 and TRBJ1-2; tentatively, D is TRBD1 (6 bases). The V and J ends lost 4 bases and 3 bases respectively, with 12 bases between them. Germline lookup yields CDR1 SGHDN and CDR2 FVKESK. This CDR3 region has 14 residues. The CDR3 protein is CASSPTTGDYGYTF. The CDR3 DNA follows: TGTGCCAGCAGCCCCACGACAGGTGACTATGGCTACACCTTC.

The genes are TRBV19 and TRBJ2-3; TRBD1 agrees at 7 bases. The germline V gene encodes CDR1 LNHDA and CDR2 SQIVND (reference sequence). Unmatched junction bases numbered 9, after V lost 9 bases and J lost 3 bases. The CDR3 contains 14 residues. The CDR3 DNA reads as TGTGCCAGCCTAGACAGGGAAGGTACAGATACGCAGTATTTT. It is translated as CASLDREGTDTQYF.

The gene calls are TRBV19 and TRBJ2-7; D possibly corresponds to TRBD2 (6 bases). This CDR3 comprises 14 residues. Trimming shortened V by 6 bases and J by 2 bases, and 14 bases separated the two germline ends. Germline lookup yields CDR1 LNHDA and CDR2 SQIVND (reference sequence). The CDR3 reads CASSPGGFTYEQYF. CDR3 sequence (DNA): TGTGCCAGTAGCCCCGGGGGTTTCACCTACGAGCAGTACTTC.

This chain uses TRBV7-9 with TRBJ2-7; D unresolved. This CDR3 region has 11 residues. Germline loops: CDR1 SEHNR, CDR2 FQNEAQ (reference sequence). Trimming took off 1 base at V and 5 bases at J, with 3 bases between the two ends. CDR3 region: CASSLGNEQYF. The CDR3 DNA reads TGTGCCAGCAGCTTAGGTAACGAGCAGTACTTC.

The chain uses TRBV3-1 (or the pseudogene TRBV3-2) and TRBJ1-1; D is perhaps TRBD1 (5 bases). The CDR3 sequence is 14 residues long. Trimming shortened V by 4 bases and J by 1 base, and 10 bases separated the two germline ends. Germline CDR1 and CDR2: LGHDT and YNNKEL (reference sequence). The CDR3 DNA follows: TGTGCCAGCAGCCGGAGACAGCAGAACACTGAAGCTTTCTTT. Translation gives CASSRRQQNTEAFF.

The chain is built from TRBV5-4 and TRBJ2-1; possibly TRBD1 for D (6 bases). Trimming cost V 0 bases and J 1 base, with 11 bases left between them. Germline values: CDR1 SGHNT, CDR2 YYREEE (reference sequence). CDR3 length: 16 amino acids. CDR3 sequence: CASSLESGVSYNEQFF. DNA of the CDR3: TGTGCCAGCAGCTTGGAATCAGGGGTATCCTACAATGAGCAGTTCTTC.

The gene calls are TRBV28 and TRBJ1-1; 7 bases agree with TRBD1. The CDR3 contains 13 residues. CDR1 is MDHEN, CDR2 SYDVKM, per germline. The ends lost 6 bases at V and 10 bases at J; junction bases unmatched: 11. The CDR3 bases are TGTGCCAGCAGACTGACAGGGAAAGGAGGAGCTTTCTTT. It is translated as CASRLTGKGGAFF.

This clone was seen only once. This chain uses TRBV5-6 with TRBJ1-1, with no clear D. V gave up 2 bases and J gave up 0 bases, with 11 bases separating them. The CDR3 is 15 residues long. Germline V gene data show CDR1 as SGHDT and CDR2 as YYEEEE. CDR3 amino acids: CASSFQTYMNTEAFF. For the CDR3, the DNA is TGTGCCAGCAGCTTCCAGACATACATGAACACTGAAGCTTTCTTT.

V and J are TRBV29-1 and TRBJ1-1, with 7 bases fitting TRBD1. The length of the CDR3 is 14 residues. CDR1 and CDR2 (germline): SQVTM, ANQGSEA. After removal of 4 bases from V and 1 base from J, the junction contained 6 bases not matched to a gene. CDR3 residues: CSVGAGTANTEAFF. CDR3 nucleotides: TGCAGCGTTGGCGCCGGGACAGCGAACACTGAAGCTTTCTTT.

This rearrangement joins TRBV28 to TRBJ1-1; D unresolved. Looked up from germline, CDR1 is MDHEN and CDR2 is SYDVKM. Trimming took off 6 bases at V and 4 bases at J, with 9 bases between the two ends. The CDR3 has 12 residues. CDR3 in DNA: TGTGCCAGCAGCACTCCTGTCACTGAAGCTTTCTTT. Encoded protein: CASSTPVTEAFF.

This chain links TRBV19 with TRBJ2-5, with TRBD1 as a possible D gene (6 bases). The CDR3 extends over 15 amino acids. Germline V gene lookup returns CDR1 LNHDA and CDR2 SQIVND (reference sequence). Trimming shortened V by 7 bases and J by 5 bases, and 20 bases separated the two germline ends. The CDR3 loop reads CASTRAGRGMETQYF. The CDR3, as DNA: TGTGCCAGTACTCGTGCGGGCAGGGGCATGGAGACCCAGTACTTC.

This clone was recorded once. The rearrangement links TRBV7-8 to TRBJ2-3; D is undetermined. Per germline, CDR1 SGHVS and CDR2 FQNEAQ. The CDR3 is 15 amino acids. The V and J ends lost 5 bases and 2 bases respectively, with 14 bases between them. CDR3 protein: CASSPSGSYTDTQYF. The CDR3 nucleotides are TGTGCCAGCAGCCCATCCGGGTCCTACACAGATACGCAGTATTTT.

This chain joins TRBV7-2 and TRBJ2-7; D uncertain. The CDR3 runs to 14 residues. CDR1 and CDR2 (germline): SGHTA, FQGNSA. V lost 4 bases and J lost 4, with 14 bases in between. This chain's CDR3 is CASSSITKRYEQYF. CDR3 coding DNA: TGTGCCAGCAGCTCCATTACTAAACGTTACGAGCAGTACTTC. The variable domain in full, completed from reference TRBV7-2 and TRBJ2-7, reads GAGVSQSPSNKVTEKGKDVELRCDPISGHTALYWYRQSLGQGLEFLIYFQGNSAPDKSGLPSDRFSAERTGGSVSTLTIQRTQQEDSAVYLCASSSITKRYEQYFGPGTRLTVT.